One T cell receptor (beta chain) is described in this entry. What this receptor recognizes is not known. Within one base of it there is no much larger clone, and no base qualities were kept. The data stem from a study of a mutant IDH1 vaccine in newly diagnosed glioma (dated by TCRdb to about 2021). In terms of the full investigation: Eight vaccinations were administered to patients in weeks 1, 3, 5, 7, 11, 15, 19 and 23, corresponding to visits V03 through V10. Vaccination began 4-6 weeks after radiotherapy alone, or alongside temozolomide cycles in the chemotherapy-containing groups. Of the approximately 35 treated patients, about 62% were male and about 38% were female, and the mean age was approximately 40 years. Before enrollment, most patients had been given radiochemotherapy with temozolomide as standard therapy, while the rest had received either radiotherapy alone or temozolomide alone. Peripheral blood samples were drawn at six visits, namely V03 (baseline), V05, V07, V10, V12 and V13. Longitudinal TCRB deep sequencing was done for 25 treated patients, wherever samples were available for exploratory analyses. The study at large found these results: Immune responses induced by the vaccine were seen in 90% to 95% of patients across multiple MHC alleles. Pseudoprogression appeared unrelated to alterations in the top peripheral T cell clonotypes detected by TCRB sequencing. The authors noted that analyses of patient blood samples could not be reproduced because of sample limitations. Selection of PBMC samples for TCRB deep sequencing was based on availability.

According to the study, the label for this sample's time point signals: week 23, last vaccination. Each vaccine dose, consisting of 300 ug of a 20-mer mutant IDH1 peptide in Montanide, was administered subcutaneously with topical imiquimod. All donors had newly diagnosed IDH1-mutant astrocytomas of WHO grade 3 or 4 that showed loss of nuclear ATRX. The samples were drawn from NOA16, a multicentre, single-arm, open-label phase I trial in Germany that tested a mutant IDH1 peptide vaccine in humans for the first time. Genomic DNA for TCRB sequencing was extracted from EDTA blood using the DNeasy Blood and Tissue Kit. The CDR3 measures 16 amino acids from cysteine to phenylalanine. Only the CDR3 region is kept as DNA, spanning 48 bases read in frame from base 1. V and J lose 1 base and 0 bases, and a span of 9 bases separates them. CDR1 LNHNV and CDR2 YYDKDF were looked up in the germline V gene (reference sequence).

The library relied on the immunoSEQ multiplex PCR assay. Following the manufacturer's protocol, the hsTCRB Kit was used to amplify rearranged TCR beta chain sequences. Sequencing of TCRB libraries was carried out on an Illumina MiSeq. The original methods were these. The kit vendor's proprietary platform handled demultiplexing, trimming and gene mapping. TCRdb mirrors the immuneACCESS table, restricted to in-frame sequences. Some clones are absent from its copies; in checked studies, under half trace to an unresolved V gene, and the reason for the others is unknown. V and J calls and clone size are copied from that table; D and trimming were computed from the DNA. This sample holds around 78,000 clones; almost 85% were observed only once. The ten largest clones represent roughly 2% of the sample.

This clonotype was obtained from a man younger than 45 with glioma. Some clones in this sample may be carry-over from other donors' samples. This receptor chain uses TRBV15 and TRBJ1-4, with a weak D call of TRBD1 (5 bases match). Sequenced here: PBMCs, sampled from a glioma patient whose treatment included an IDH1 peptide vaccine. The CDR3: CATSRVTGATNEKLFF. The nucleotides read TGTGCCACCAGCAGAGTCACGGGGGCAACTAATGAAAAACTGTTTTTT.